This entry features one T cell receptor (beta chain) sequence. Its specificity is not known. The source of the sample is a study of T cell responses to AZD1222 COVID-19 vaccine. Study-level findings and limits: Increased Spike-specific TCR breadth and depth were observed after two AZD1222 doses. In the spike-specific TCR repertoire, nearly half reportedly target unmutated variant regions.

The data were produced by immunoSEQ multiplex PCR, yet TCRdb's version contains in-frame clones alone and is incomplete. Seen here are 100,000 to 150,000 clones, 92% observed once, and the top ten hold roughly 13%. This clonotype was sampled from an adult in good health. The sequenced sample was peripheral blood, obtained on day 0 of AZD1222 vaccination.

This CDR3 reads CASRATRGREAREKLFF. The CDR3 DNA reads TGTGCCAGCAGGGCAACAAGGGGGCGAGAAGCCCGTGAAAAACTGTTTTTT. This chain links TRBV27 with TRBJ1-4; 7 positions agree with TRBD1. The CDR3 is made up of 17 amino acids. The germline gives CDR1 MNHEY, CDR2 SMNVEV (reference sequence). V was pared by 6 bases and J by 7 bases, with 17 bases of the junction left unmatched.